A selection of T cell receptor beta chains follows, all from one sample in a study of T cell responses to AZD1222 COVID-19 vaccine. Repertoires were generated with immunoSEQ multiplex PCR, while TCRdb's copy carries only in-frame clones and drops some. The table shows 100,000 to 150,000 clones, with 91% occurring only once. The sample was peripheral blood, taken 28 days after the second AZD1222 dose. The receptors were gathered from an adult who received the AZD1222 COVID-19 vaccine. The CDR3 runs from the conserved cysteine through the conserved F or W. Each record gives: J gene, D gene, clone size, V gene, CDR3 DNA, CDR3 protein. D genes are given only for firm matches. Size tells how often a clone was seen (once, few, many) or the class of an expanded clone, and some rows leave it out.

>TRBJ2-1|-|-|TRBV7-2
TGTGCCAGCAGCTCAACAGGGAATGAGCAGTTCTTC
CASSSTGNEQFF
>TRBJ2-5|-|few|TRBV5-1
TGCGCCAGTAAAAGCGGGGAGACCCAGTACTTC
CASKSGETQYF
>TRBJ2-1|TRBD2|-|TRBV7-3
TGTGCCAGCAGGTTTGCGGGAGGGGACGAGCAGTTCTTC
CASRFAGGDEQFF
>TRBJ2-1|-|-|TRBV5-1
TGCGCCAGCAGCCCTCAGGTGGGGGGTGAGCAGTTCTTC
CASSPQVGGEQFF
>TRBJ1-2|-|-|TRBV18
TGTGCCAGCTCACCAGACGGGAACTATGGCTACACCTTC
CASSPDGNYGYTF
>TRBJ1-2|-|once|TRBV12-3/TRBV12-4
TGTGCCAGCATGCCTTCGGGCTACACCTTC
CASMPSGYTF
>TRBJ1-4|TRBD1|-|TRBV29-1
TGCAGCGTTAGGACAGGGTCTGAAAAACTGTTTTTT
CSVRTGSEKLFF
>TRBJ2-2|-|-|TRBV6-5
TGTGCCAGCAGTCCTAACAGGGCATCCACCGGGGAGCTGTTTTTT
CASSPNRASTGELFF
>TRBJ2-5|TRBD2|-|TRBV5-8
TGTGCCAGCAGCTTGTTGGGTACTAGCGGTGTGGAGACCCAGTACTTC
CASSLLGTSGVETQYF
>TRBJ1-2|-|-|TRBV5-4
TGTGCCAGCAGCTTGTCGAGCAGGCGTGGCTACACCTTC
CASSLSSRRGYTF
>TRBJ2-7|TRBD2|-|TRBV5-1
TGCGCCAGCAGCCAGGACGGGGGGTCCTACTACGAGCAGTACTTC
CASSQDGGSYYEQYF
>TRBJ1-1|TRBD1|-|TRBV6-5
TGTGCCGGGGGACAGCGGAACACTGAAGCTTTCTTT
CAGGQRNTEAFF
>TRBJ1-3|-|-|TRBV19
TGTGCCAGTAGTTTAATTCAGAGCTCTGGAAACACCATATATTTT
CASSLIQSSGNTIYF
>TRBJ1-5|TRBD1|-|TRBV18
TGTGCCAGCTCAGCAGACAGGGTTAGCAATCAGCCCCAGCATTTT
CASSADRVSNQPQHF
>TRBJ2-7|TRBD1|-|TRBV5-4
TGTGCCAGCAGCTTGGCAGGGCAGGGGGCGCGGTCCGAGCAGTACTTC
CASSLAGQGARSEQYF